This TCR beta chain was sequenced in a study of blood T cell repertoires in COVID-19. Authors' methods: Reference gene primer amplification yielded estimated nucleated cell counts. Clones were read by immunoSEQ multiplex PCR, and TCRdb kept only the in-frame ones, dropping some. D and trimming were read from the DNA, whereas the V and J calls and clone size are those reported in that table. The sample yields 250,000 to 300,000 clones, around 87% seen once. J was trimmed by 8 bases and V by 7 bases; bases with no gene match: 14. The CDR3 length is 15 residues. CDR1 KGHDR and CDR2 SFDVKD come from the germline V gene.

The sequencing input was peripheral blood. This rearrangement joins TRBV24-1 to TRBJ1-1, with 8 nucleotides matching TRBD1. This clonotype originated in a man between 18 and 35 years old with active or convalescent COVID-19. CDR3 in DNA: TGTGCCACCAGCACGCCCGGGACAGGCTCTCGGGAAGCTTTCTTT. It encodes CATSTPGTGSREAFF.